Listed here are 10 T cell receptor beta chains from one sample, sequenced in a study of molecular identifiers for immune sequencing clone quantification. From the PCR reads, TCRdb called clonotypes with MiXCR, one entry per CDR3 protein. In the table there are some 680,000 distinct CDR3 sequences, about 25% of which are singletons. Sequencing was performed on naive CD8+ T cells from blood, with Jurkat cell RNA spiked in. Subset in this sample: FACS-sorted CD8+CD4-CCR7+CD45RA+ naive T cells. These receptors were collected from a human donor in good health. Some libraries in this study had Jurkat cell RNA spiked in.

About this clonotype itself: Mismatch with germline at one junction end may stem from a read error. This chain joins TRBV28 and TRBJ2-7; D is unresolved. The length of the CDR3 is 11 residues. Germline CDR1 is MDHEN and CDR2 is SYDVKM. The CDR3 DNA reads as TGTGCCAGCAGTTTGTGGACCGAGCCGTCCTTC. Protein: CASSLWTEPSF.

In this sample, this clonotype turned up many times. The chain uses TRBV2 and TRBJ1-4; 9 bases line up with TRBD1. The CDR3 spans 14 residues. J lost 8 bases, V lost 2 bases, and 3 bases had no gene match. Germline V gene data show CDR1 as SNHLY and CDR2 as FYNNEI. The CDR3 DNA reads TGTGCCAGCAGTGAAAGGGACAGGGTCGAAAAACTGTTTTTT. Translated: CASSERDRVEKLFF.

V and J are TRBV19 and TRBJ2-1; 7 bases match TRBD1. CDR3 length: 14 amino acids. Germline V gene lookup returns CDR1 LNHDA and CDR2 SQIVND (reference sequence). Unmatched junction bases numbered 4, after V lost 8 bases and J lost 0 bases. This CDR3 reads CASARQGSYNEQFF. The CDR3 DNA reads TGTGCCAGTGCAAGACAGGGCTCCTACAATGAGCAGTTCTTC. Variable domain in full (rest from reference TRBV19 and TRBJ2-1): DGGITQSPKYLFRKEGQNVTLSCEQNLNHDAMYWYRQDPGQGLRLIYYSQIVNDFQKGDIAEGYSVSREKKESFPLTVTSAQKNPTAFYLCASARQGSYNEQFFGPGTRLTVL.

The rearrangement uses TRBV27 and TRBJ2-7; TRBD2 matches at 9 bases. Trimming cost V 4 bases and J 4 bases; bases outside gene matches: 11. This CDR3 region has 16 residues. The germline V gene encodes CDR1 MNHEY and CDR2 SMNVEV (reference sequence). This CDR3 reads CASSSPGLAHRYEQYF. The DNA for the CDR3 is TGTGCCAGCAGTTCTCCGGGACTAGCCCACAGATACGAGCAGTACTTC.

The J gene is TRBJ1-4, the V gene TRBV27; possible D gene TRBD1, 5 bases. The CDR3 is made up of 13 amino acids. Germline assignment: CDR1 MNHEY and CDR2 SMNVEV (reference sequence). Trimming took off 9 bases at V and 0 bases at J, with 8 bases between the two ends. The CDR3 bases are TGTGCCAGTCAGGGCGCAACTAATGAAAAACTGTTTTTT. This encodes CASQGATNEKLFF.

This clonotype was picked up many times. The rearrangement uses TRBV27 and TRBJ1-5; 8 bases map to TRBD1. V was pared by 5 bases and J by 6 bases, with 6 bases of the junction left unmatched. Germline CDR1 MNHEY, CDR2 SMNVEV (reference sequence). The CDR3 sequence is 14 residues long. The CDR3 is CASSDRTGIQPQHF. As DNA, the CDR3 is TGTGCCAGCAGTGATCGGACAGGGATTCAGCCCCAGCATTTT.

To note about this clonotype: This may stem from a read error, because a much larger clone lies one nucleotide away. The CDR3 does not end in the conserved phenylalanine or tryptophan, so this is likely a read error. The chain carries TRBV28 and TRBJ1-1; possibly TRBD1 for D (6 bases). CDR1 is MDHEN and CDR2 is SYDVKM in the germline V gene. Trimming took off 6 bases at V and 0 bases at J, with 11 bases between the two ends. This CDR3 comprises 14 residues. In DNA, the CDR3 is TGTGCCAGCAGCGCACAGGGTCTGAACACTGAAGCTTTCCTT. This encodes CASSAQGLNTEAFL.

This clonotype was seen only a few times. V and J are TRBV14 and TRBJ2-5, with 8 bases that match TRBD2. V lost 0 bases to trimming and J lost 5 bases; unmatched junction nucleotides: 14. The CDR3 covers 18 residues. Germline V gene data show CDR1 as SGHDN and CDR2 as FVKESK. CDR3 sequence (DNA): TGTGCCAGCAGCCAAGATGGGCCGGGTAGCGGGGTCTACGAGACCCAGTACTTC. Protein: CASSQDGPGSGVYETQYF.

There are many counts of this clonotype. The chain has TRBV4-2 and TRBJ1-5; maybe TRBD1 (5 bases). CDR3 length: 15 amino acids. V shed 3 bases and J shed 5 bases, with 14 bases lying between them. CDR1 and CDR2 from the germline V gene are LGHNA and YNFKEQ. CDR3 nucleotides: TGTGCCAGCAGCCAGGTCGGGGGGGAGTATCAGCCCCAGCATTTT. Translated, it gives CASSQVGGEYQPQHF.

To note about this clonotype: Possible read error: a much larger clone is one base away. The chain employs TRBV19 and TRBJ1-4; possibly TRBD1 for D (6 bases). The V gene's germline CDR1 is LNHDA and CDR2 SQIVND (reference sequence). CDR3 length: 14 residues. CDR3 nucleotides: TGTGCCAATAGTACCGACAGGCTTAAGGAAAAACTGTTTTTT. As protein: CANSTDRLKEKLFF.